These 17 T cell receptor beta chains came from one sample sequenced in a study of beta chain features in type 1 diabetes. Investigators reverse transcribed all isolated RNA, so they sequenced expressed TCRB transcripts. The table came from immunoSEQ multiplex PCR; TCRdb's copy has only in-frame clones and leaves some out. The profile covers about 620,000 clones, with 15% to 18% appearing a single time and 0.093% taken by the ten largest. Sequencing used naive CD4+ T cells from blood. The receptors derive from a man between 18 and 29 years old in good health.

The chain links TRBV28 to TRBJ2-1; D is unresolved. Germline V gives CDR1 MDHEN, CDR2 SYDVKM. The CDR3 is 20 amino acids. Trimming removed 5 bases from V and 0 bases from J, with 26 bases in between. The CDR3 reads CASSGRRAQALISSYNEQFF. The CDR3 bases are TGTGCCAGCAGTGGGCGGAGAGCCCAAGCCCTAATTAGCTCCTACAATGAGCAGTTCTTC.

The sample holds a few counts of this clone. This sequence joins TRBV10-3 and TRBJ2-1; 11 positions match TRBD2. This CDR3 contains 17 residues. V was pared by 5 bases and J by 9 bases, with 15 bases of the junction left unmatched. CDR1 and CDR2 from the germline V gene are ENHRY and SYGVKD. The CDR3 spells CAISPGPTSGGYGEQFF. Here the CDR3 DNA reads TGTGCCATCAGTCCCGGCCCAACTAGCGGGGGCTACGGTGAGCAGTTCTTC.

This clone occurred a few times. The V call is TRBV7-9, the J call TRBJ1-2; the D is unclear. Germline CDR1 SEHNR, CDR2 FQNEAQ (reference sequence). The CDR3 has 13 amino acids. Trimming removed 0 bases from V and 6 bases from J, with 8 bases in between. The CDR3 protein is CASSLAGAHGYTF. CDR3 bases: TGTGCCAGCAGCTTAGCCGGCGCACATGGCTACACCTTC.

This clone occurred a few times. The chain recombines TRBV15 with TRBJ1-3; D unresolved. The CDR3 runs 16 residues. The V end was cut by 5 bases, the J end by 7 bases, with 21 bases between. CDR1 is LNHNV and CDR2 is YYDKDF in the germline V gene (reference sequence). In DNA form, the CDR3 reads TGTGCCACCAGCCTTCGGCACATGGGCACGTGGAACACCATATATTTT. It encodes CATSLRHMGTWNTIYF.

As concerns this clone: Other DNA sequences in the same sample also yield this CDR3. The chain couples TRBV5-1 to TRBJ2-5; 14 bases line up with TRBD2. CDR3 size: 16 residues. In germline, CDR1 is SGHRS, CDR2 YFSETQ. J was trimmed by 2 bases and V by 3 bases; bases with no gene match: 3. The CDR3 sequence: CASSSGLAGGQETQYF. The CDR3 nucleotides are TGCGCCAGCAGCTCCGGACTAGCGGGGGGACAAGAGACCCAGTACTTC. Based on the CDR3 plus reference TRBV5-1 and TRBJ2-5, the full variable domain is KAGVTQTPRYLIKTRGQQVTLSCSPISGHRSVSWYQQTPGQGLQFLFEYFSETQRNKGNFPGRFSGRQFSNSRSEMNVSTLELGDSALYLCASSSGLAGGQETQYFGPGTRLLVL.

This clone was detected only a few times. The rearrangement uses TRBV28 and TRBJ2-1; 9 bases are a match to TRBD2. The trim removed 5 bases at V and 9 bases at J, leaving 11 bases unmatched. The CDR3 spans 15 residues. Germline lookup yields CDR1 MDHEN and CDR2 SYDVKM. This CDR3 is CASSLGRGGASEQFF. The CDR3 DNA reads TGTGCCAGCAGTCTCGGGCGGGGGGGCGCAAGTGAGCAGTTCTTC.

The sample holds a few counts of this clone. This sequence joins TRBV10-3 and TRBJ2-1; tentatively, D is TRBD1 (6 bases). The CDR3 loop spans 13 amino acids. Germline V CDR1 and CDR2: ENHRY, SYGVKD. Trimming removed 10 bases from V and 1 base from J, with 11 bases in between. CDR3 loop: CATLQGSYNEQFF. DNA of the CDR3: TGTGCCACCCTACAGGGTTCCTACAATGAGCAGTTCTTC.

V is TRBV28 and J is TRBJ2-7; 8 bases agree with TRBD1. Germline assignment: CDR1 MDHEN and CDR2 SYDVKM. The CDR3 is 15 residues long. V shed 3 bases, J shed 1 base, and the junction held 5 bases outside the gene matches. The CDR3 here is CASSFQGARSYEQYF. In DNA, the CDR3 is TGTGCCAGCAGTTTCCAGGGGGCGCGTTCCTACGAGCAGTACTTC.

V gene TRBV28 combines with J gene TRBJ1-2, with D hard to call. V dropped 5 bases and J dropped 4 bases, with 11 bases sitting between them. The CDR3 extends over 13 amino acids. Germline CDR1 and CDR2: MDHEN and SYDVKM. CDR3 amino acids: CASSIRAGYGYTF. The DNA of the CDR3 is TGTGCCAGCAGTATTAGGGCTGGCTATGGCTACACCTTC.

This clone was observed a single time. The chain is built from TRBV9 and TRBJ2-7, with D possibly being TRBD1 (5 bases). The germline V gene encodes CDR1 SGDLS and CDR2 YYNGEE. With 0 bases removed from V and 1 base from J, the gap between germline ends came to 11 bases. CDR3 size: 15 residues. The CDR3 here is CASSVGPGLSYEQYF. The CDR3 DNA sequence: TGTGCCAGCAGCGTAGGCCCAGGGCTTTCCTACGAGCAGTACTTC.

The V call is TRBV18, the J call TRBJ2-7, with D hard to call. Germline-derived CDR1 and CDR2 are KGHSH and LQKENI. The CDR3 covers 13 residues. The V gene lost 0 bases and the J gene lost 9 bases, with 12 bases spanning the gap. This CDR3 is CASSPPPRLGQYF. CDR3 DNA sequence: TGTGCCAGCTCACCACCGCCGAGGCTCGGGCAGTACTTC.

The V gene is TRBV13, the J gene TRBJ1-3, with TRBD1 as a possible D gene (5 bases). Germline CDR1 and CDR2: PRHDT and FYEKMQ (reference sequence). The CDR3 sequence is 16 residues long. Trimming shortened V by 5 bases and J by 0 bases, and 14 bases separated the two germline ends. The DNA of the CDR3 is TGTGCCAGCAGCAATCTCGGGGCAACCTCTGGAAACACCATATATTTT. This gives the protein CASSNLGATSGNTIYF.

This clone appeared a few times. The gene calls are TRBV9 and TRBJ2-1; 12 bases line up with TRBD2. The germline gives CDR1 SGDLS, CDR2 YYNGEE. This CDR3 has 16 amino acids. V lost 0 bases and J lost 7; bases outside the gene matches: 5. CDR3 amino acids: CASSVVPSGGANEQFF. Written as DNA, the CDR3 is TGTGCCAGCAGCGTAGTGCCTAGCGGGGGGGCAAATGAGCAGTTCTTC.

This clone came up a few times. V and J are TRBV5-6 and TRBJ1-2; 11 bases align to TRBD1. The CDR3 consists of 14 residues. With V trimmed by 4 bases and J by 7 bases, 6 bases remained unmatched. Germline assignment: CDR1 SGHDT and CDR2 YYEEEE. CDR3 in amino acids: CASSPDRGLGGYTF. The CDR3, as DNA: TGTGCCAGCAGCCCGGACAGGGGGCTGGGTGGCTACACCTTC.

This clone was found a few times. The chain uses TRBV4-2 and TRBJ1-1; the D gene is possibly TRBD1 (5 bases). CDR1 LGHNA and CDR2 YNFKEQ come from the germline V gene. This CDR3 is built from 16 residues. V was shortened by 0 bases and J by 0 bases, with 11 bases between the two germline ends. CDR3 amino acids: CASSQDPWGMNTEAFF. The CDR3 DNA follows: TGTGCCAGCAGCCAAGATCCGTGGGGCATGAACACTGAAGCTTTCTTT.

The gene calls are TRBV19 and TRBJ2-5; 9 positions match TRBD1. The CDR3 covers 16 residues. With V trimmed by 3 bases and J by 3 bases, 8 bases remained unmatched. Germline CDR1 is LNHDA and CDR2 is SQIVND (reference sequence). The CDR3 region is CASSMPTGGLKETQYF. The CDR3 DNA sequence: TGTGCCAGTAGTATGCCTACAGGGGGCTTGAAAGAGACCCAGTACTTC.

The chain employs TRBV11-3 and TRBJ2-5; either TRBD1 or TRBD2 may fit D (5 bases each). Germline CDR1 reads SGHNT; CDR2 reads YENEEA. The germline V and J ends were trimmed by 4 bases and 4 bases, with 16 bases remaining between them. The CDR3 has 15 residues. This CDR3 is CASSSSGTRGETQYF. CDR3 in DNA: TGTGCCAGCAGCTCCTCCGGGACCCGGGGAGAGACCCAGTACTTC.